This T cell receptor beta chain came from a study of identical twins' blood T cells. The V and J ends lost 3 bases and 7 bases, in that order; junction bases with no gene match: 9. Germline CDR1 DFQATT, CDR2 SNEGSKA (reference sequence). This CDR3 has 15 amino acids. TCRdb used MiXCR to reprocess the 5' RACE reads, holding one entry per CDR3 protein. The sample lists 400,000 or so distinct CDR3 sequences, more than 25% occurring once. This sequence originates from a woman aged 18-55 years in good health. The specimen was PBMCs. The chain combines TRBV20-1 with TRBJ1-5; 10 bases line up with TRBD1. The CDR3 nucleotides read TGCAGTGCTAGCCCCGGGACAGGGGCGCGACAGCCCCAGCATTTT. As protein: CSASPGTGARQPQHF.